Following are 9 T cell receptor beta chains from one sample sequenced in a study of OX40 agonist ivuxolimab in advanced cancers. The table came from immunoSEQ multiplex PCR; TCRdb's copy has only in-frame clones and leaves some out. The sample comprises about 69,000 clones, about three quarters of which are singletons, and approximately 2.5% rests with the top ten. The starting material was CD4+ or CD8+ T cells sorted from blood, obtained in a trial of the OX40 agonist ivuxolimab. The source of these receptors is an adult with an advanced solid tumor such as melanoma, head and neck, liver or kidney cancer.

There are a few counts of this clone. This chain uses TRBV25-1 with TRBJ1-2; D possibly corresponds to TRBD1 (6 bases). CDR3 length equals 14 residues. Germline V lookup: CDR1 MGHDK, CDR2 SYGVNS. Deletions cut 5 bases from V and 4 bases from J, with 14 bases between. CDR3 in DNA: TGTGCCAGCAGTCCACAGGGAGTGGGCTATGGCTACACCTTC. Encoded protein: CASSPQGVGYGYTF.

The chain uses TRBV5-1 and TRBJ2-1; 10 bases are shared with TRBD2. Germline loops: CDR1 SGHRS, CDR2 YFSETQ. After removal of 5 bases from V and 0 bases from J, the junction contained 5 bases not matched to a gene. The CDR3 runs 16 residues. This CDR3 reads CASSTGTSVSYNEQFF. DNA for the CDR3: TGCGCCAGCAGTACCGGGACTAGCGTCTCCTACAATGAGCAGTTCTTC.

The genes are TRBV11-2 and TRBJ2-3; D is perhaps TRBD1 (5 bases). Per the germline V gene, CDR1 is SGHAT and CDR2 is FQNNGV. The length of the CDR3 is 12 residues. Trimming left V 5 bases short and J 4 bases short, with 7 bases between. In DNA form, the CDR3 reads TGTGCCAGCAGCCTACAGGCAGATACGCAGTATTTT. Protein sequence: CASSLQADTQYF.

The chain carries TRBV9 and TRBJ2-2, with D tentatively TRBD1 (7 bases). V lost 2 bases to trimming and J lost 2 bases, with 10 bases between them. CDR1 is SGDLS, CDR2 YYNGEE, per germline. The length of the CDR3 is 15 residues. DNA of the CDR3: TGTGCCAGCAGCGTCAGGGGGGCCAACACCGGGGAGCTGTTTTTT. This translates into CASSVRGANTGELFF. The full variable domain, in which reference TRBV9 and TRBJ2-2 provide the parts outside the CDR3, is DSGVTQTPKHLITATGQRVTLRCSPRSGDLSVYWYQQSLDQGLQFLIQYYNGEERAKGNILERFSAQQFPDLHSELNLSSLELGDSALYFCASSVRGANTGELFFGEGSRLTVL.

V and J are TRBV7-3 and TRBJ2-1; tentatively, D is TRBD1 or TRBD2 (5 bases each). This CDR3 has 13 residues. With 1 base removed from V and 7 bases from J, the gap between germline ends came to 8 bases. Germline lookup yields CDR1 SGHTA and CDR2 FQGTGA. For the CDR3, the DNA is TGTGCCAGCAGCTTAAGGGGGTGGAATGAGCAGTTCTTC. Translated, it gives CASSLRGWNEQFF.

V gene TRBV10-3 combines with J gene TRBJ2-7; D tentatively reads TRBD1 or TRBD2 (5 bases each). Trimming left V 10 bases short and J 2 bases short, with 21 bases between. CDR1 ENHRY and CDR2 SYGVKD come from the germline V gene. The CDR3 has 15 residues. CDR3 sequence: CATQSTRGKTYEQYF. CDR3 DNA: TGTGCCACGCAGAGTACCCGGGGCAAGACCTACGAGCAGTACTTC.

The chain couples TRBV9 to TRBJ2-3; D gene uncertain. Germline V lookup: CDR1 SGDLS, CDR2 YYNGEE. This CDR3 region has 14 residues. Trimming shortened V by 0 bases and J by 6 bases, and 11 bases separated the two germline ends. The CDR3 DNA follows: TGTGCCAGCAGCGTAGGGGGTAGTTTGGATACGCAGTATTTT. Its protein is CASSVGGSLDTQYF.

This chain joins TRBV4-1 and TRBJ1-3; D not certain. V lost 3 bases to trimming and J lost 0 bases, with 12 bases between them. The CDR3 sequence is 16 residues long. Germline V lookup: CDR1 MGHRA, CDR2 YSYEKL. CDR3 DNA: TGCGCCAGCAGCCACCAACAGTTCTTCTCTGGAAACACCATATATTTT. The encoded protein is CASSHQQFFSGNTIYF.

The rearrangement links TRBV2 to TRBJ2-1, with D perhaps matching TRBD2 (6 bases). The CDR3 consists of 14 residues. In germline, CDR1 is SNHLY, CDR2 FYNNEI. V was clipped by 6 bases and J by 5 bases, with 14 bases between them. The CDR3 region is CASRLGSWDNEQFF. In nucleotides, the CDR3 is TGTGCCAGCAGACTCGGGAGTTGGGACAATGAGCAGTTCTTC.